This is a list of T cell receptor beta chains from one sample in a study of shared clonotypes between healthy human individuals. The method was immunoSEQ multiplex PCR; TCRdb's version includes in-frame clones alone and lacks a portion of them. The table records 2 million to 2.5 million clones, 85% to 95% of them present only once. Sequences were obtained from naive CD4+ T cells from PBMCs. The receptors come from a man between 18 and 29 years old in good health. Some clones in this sample may be carry-over from other donors' samples. CDR3s include the opening cysteine and the closing phenylalanine or tryptophan. The D gene is left open where the match is weak. The listing skips clone size in some rows; elsewhere it reads once, few, many or a size class.

cdr3_aa | cdr3_nt | d_call | clone_size | j_call | v_call
CASSSQTGGNGAFF | TGTGCCAGCAGCTCGCAAACAGGGGGCAATGGAGCTTTCTTT | TRBD1 | . | TRBJ1-1 | TRBV11-2
CASSLLAQPTDTQYF | TGTGCCAGCAGCTTACTCGCGCAGCCCACAGATACGCAGTATTTT | . | . | TRBJ2-3 | TRBV7-9
CASSSRRPGSYTF | TGTGCCAGCAGTTCACGACGTCCCGGGAGCTACACCTTC | . | . | TRBJ1-2 | TRBV27
CASSLGPNNEQFF | TGTGCCAGCAGCTTAGGCCCGAACAATGAGCAGTTCTTC | . | . | TRBJ2-1 | TRBV11-3
CASSETGVSVSYGYTF | TGTGCCAGCAGTGAAACTGGGGTTTCGGTCTCCTATGGCTACACCTTC | . | . | TRBJ1-2 | TRBV2
CASSLDRGKETQYF | TGTGCCAGCAGCTTGGACAGGGGTAAAGAGACCCAGTACTTC | TRBD1 | . | TRBJ2-5 | TRBV5-4
CASSPRGSSGSYNEQFF | TGTGCCAGCAGCCCACGTGGTTCCTCCGGCTCCTACAATGAGCAGTTCTTC | . | . | TRBJ2-1 | TRBV4-2
CASSPRTERGEQFF | TGTGCCAGCAGCCCTCGGACTGAAAGGGGTGAGCAGTTCTTC | . | . | TRBJ2-1 | TRBV7-2
CATSRDGARTYNEQFF | TGTGCCACCAGCAGAGATGGGGCTAGAACCTACAATGAGCAGTTCTTC | . | . | TRBJ2-1 | TRBV15
CSVEQGPAEAFF | TGCAGCGTCGAACAGGGGCCCGCTGAAGCTTTCTTT | TRBD1 | . | TRBJ1-1 | TRBV29-1
CASSQEWGDSNQPQHF | TGTGCCAGCAGCCAAGAATGGGGGGATAGCAATCAGCCCCAGCATTTT | . | . | TRBJ1-5 | TRBV4-2
CASSSDRYTEAFF | TGTGCCAGCAGTTCAGACAGATACACTGAAGCTTTCTTT | . | . | TRBJ1-1 | TRBV7-2
CASSSGWAGEQFF | TGTGCCAGCAGCTCCGGGTGGGCGGGTGAGCAGTTCTTC | . | . | TRBJ2-1 | TRBV7-2
CASSKRSSTDTQYF | TGTGCCAGCAGCAAAAGATCTAGCACAGATACGCAGTATTTT | . | . | TRBJ2-3 | TRBV9
CSVAGQVNTEAFF | TGCAGCGTTGCGGGACAGGTCAACACTGAAGCTTTCTTT | TRBD1 | . | TRBJ1-1 | TRBV29-1
CASSLAAGIGGYTF | TGCGCCAGCAGCTTGGCGGCAGGGATAGGTGGCTACACCTTC | . | . | TRBJ1-2 | TRBV5-1
CATSRDMTGAETQYF | TGTGCCACCAGCAGAGATATGACGGGAGCTGAGACCCAGTACTTC | . | . | TRBJ2-5 | TRBV15
CASSLPPRSIGELFF | TGTGCCAGCAGTTTACCCCCTCGAAGTATTGGGGAGCTGTTTTTT | . | . | TRBJ2-2 | TRBV28
CASSPDPSGQQYF | TGCGCCAGCAGCCCCGATCCTTCGGGCCAGCAGTACTTC | . | . | TRBJ2-7 | TRBV5-1
CASSSEGLGNTEAFF | TGTGCCAGCAGTTCGGAGGGGTTGGGCAACACTGAAGCTTTCTTT | . | few | TRBJ1-1 | TRBV28
CASSYGGNSGANVLTF | TGTGCCAGCAGTTATGGGGGGAACTCTGGGGCCAACGTCCTGACTTTC | . | . | TRBJ2-6 | TRBV6-5
CASSRDTPNTGELFF | TGTGCCAGCAGCCGGGACACCCCGAACACCGGGGAGCTGTTTTTT | . | . | TRBJ2-2 | TRBV6-1
CAWRNSGSHEQYF | TGTGCCTGGAGAAATAGCGGGAGCCACGAGCAGTACTTC | TRBD2 | . | TRBJ2-7 | TRBV30
CSTRERGGYTF | TGCAGTACAAGGGAGCGGGGGGGCTACACCTTC | . | few | TRBJ1-2 | TRBV20-1
CASSQESGRPPTKQYF | TGCGCCAGCAGCCAAGAGAGCGGGAGGCCTCCTACGAAGCAGTACTTC | TRBD2 | . | TRBJ2-7 | TRBV4-1
CASNLPGTVGPYEQYF | TGCGCCAGCAATCTCCCCGGGACAGTAGGGCCCTACGAGCAGTACTTC | TRBD1 | . | TRBJ2-7 | TRBV10-1
CASSPQGAYEQYF | TGTGCCAGCAGCCCCCAGGGGGCCTACGAGCAGTACTTC | TRBD1 | . | TRBJ2-7 | TRBV14
CASIGQGINTEAFF | TGTGCCAGTATTGGACAGGGAATTAACACTGAAGCTTTCTTT | TRBD1 | few | TRBJ1-1 | TRBV19
CASSLTGGWTEAFF | TGTGCCAGCAGCTTGACAGGGGGCTGGACTGAAGCTTTCTTT | TRBD1 | once | TRBJ1-1 | TRBV5-5
CASSLGGQGPPYEQYF | TGTGCCAGCAGCTTAGGGGGACAGGGTCCTCCCTACGAGCAGTACTTC | TRBD1 | . | TRBJ2-7 | TRBV7-2
CASSDQRTGASYEQYF | TGCGCCAGCAGTGACCAGAGGACAGGGGCCTCCTACGAGCAGTACTTC | TRBD1 | . | TRBJ2-7 | TRBV10-1
CASTNTAIEAFF | TGTGCCAGCACCAACACCGCCATTGAAGCTTTCTTT | . | . | TRBJ1-1 | TRBV6-6
CASSLAWQDYEQYF | TGTGCCAGCAGCTTAGCGTGGCAGGACTACGAGCAGTACTTC | . | . | TRBJ2-7 | TRBV7-8
CASSWVGRTEAFF | TGTGCCAGCAGTTGGGTCGGGAGGACTGAAGCTTTCTTT | . | once | TRBJ1-1 | TRBV28
CASNPALSPLYGYTF | TGTGCCAGCAATCCCGCGCTTTCCCCCCTCTATGGCTACACCTTC | . | once | TRBJ1-2 | TRBV11-2
CASGLALGGSQRPETQYF | TGTGCTAGTGGTTTGGCCTTGGGGGGGAGCCAAAGACCAGAGACCCAGTACTTC | TRBD2 | . | TRBJ2-5 | TRBV12-5
CASSSSGTGDEQYF | TGCGCCAGCAGCTCCTCCGGGACAGGGGACGAGCAGTACTTC | TRBD1 | . | TRBJ2-7 | TRBV5-1
CASSPVRQETQYF | TGTGCCAGCAGCCCGGTCCGCCAAGAGACCCAGTACTTC | . | . | TRBJ2-5 | TRBV7-3
CASSPGPQAFF | TGTGCCAGCTCACCGGGGCCACAAGCTTTCTTT | . | few | TRBJ1-1 | TRBV18
CASSPSISRHKGTEAFF | TGTGCCAGCTCACCAAGTATATCGCGACACAAAGGAACTGAAGCTTTCTTT | . | once | TRBJ1-1 | TRBV18
CASSPAGQGGVYNEQFF | TGCGCCAGCAGCCCGGCAGGACAGGGAGGCGTCTACAATGAGCAGTTCTTC | TRBD1 | . | TRBJ2-1 | TRBV4-3
CASRGGIERGFYEQYF | TGTGCCAGCAGGGGGGGCATCGAGCGGGGATTCTACGAGCAGTACTTC | . | . | TRBJ2-7 | TRBV6-6